One and the same sample provided the 11 T cell receptor beta chains below, sequenced in a study of blood T cell repertoires in COVID-19. Profiling relied on immunoSEQ multiplex PCR, and the TCRdb table lists in-frame clones only, not all of them. The profile shows approximately 240,000 clones, more than 60% of them singletons. Material: peripheral blood. The receptors originated from a woman in her thirties or forties with active or convalescent COVID-19.

The V gene is TRBV6-2 or TRBV6-3, the J gene TRBJ1-5; D call uncertain. This CDR3 is 13 amino acids long. The V end was cut by 5 bases, the J end by 7 bases, with 12 bases between. CDR1 and CDR2 from the germline V gene are MNHEY and SVGEGT. The CDR3 protein is CASSNDGLQPQHF. The CDR3 DNA follows: TGTGCCAGCAGTAACGACGGACTCCAGCCCCAGCATTTT.

The J gene is TRBJ2-5, the V gene TRBV7-9; 7 bases line up with TRBD1. The V and J ends lost 5 bases and 2 bases, in that order; junction bases with no gene match: 8. Per the germline V gene, CDR1 is SEHNR and CDR2 is FQNEAQ (reference sequence). The CDR3 length is 15 residues. CDR3 DNA sequence: TGTGCCAGCAGCCCATGGGACAGACAACAAGAGACCCAGTACTTC. This translates into CASSPWDRQQETQYF.

This chain links TRBV18 with TRBJ1-1; the match to TRBD1 covers 9 bases. CDR1 KGHSH and CDR2 LQKENI come from the germline V gene. This CDR3 has 16 amino acids. Trimming at V came to 6 bases and at J to 0 bases, leaving 8 bases not matched to a gene. CDR3 loop: CASSPNGQGMNTEAFF. The CDR3 DNA reads TGTGCCAGCTCCCCCAACGGACAGGGGATGAACACTGAAGCTTTCTTT.

The chain carries TRBV3-1 (or the pseudogene TRBV3-2) and TRBJ1-2; 8 bases align to TRBD1. V was pared by 8 bases and J by 7 bases, with 6 bases of the junction left unmatched. The CDR3 totals 12 residues. Germline lookup yields CDR1 LGHDT and CDR2 YNNKEL (reference sequence). The DNA of the CDR3 is TGTGCCAGCGCACAGGGGGTAATTGGCTACACCTTC. Translated: CASAQGVIGYTF.

This clone has a handful of counts. The chain employs TRBV14 and TRBJ1-1; D is possibly TRBD1 (6 bases). The CDR3 contains 15 residues. Trimming removed 1 base at V and 4 bases at J, with 13 bases between. The V gene's germline CDR1 is SGHDN and CDR2 FVKESK. CDR3 loop: CASSQVIGGVTEAFF. In nucleotides, the CDR3 is TGTGCCAGCAGCCAAGTCATAGGGGGGGTCACTGAAGCTTTCTTT.

This clone came up a few times. The genes are TRBV28 and TRBJ2-1; D is perhaps TRBD1 (7 bases). Per the germline V gene, CDR1 is MDHEN and CDR2 is SYDVKM. The CDR3 has 14 amino acids. V shed 8 bases and J shed 6 bases, with 17 bases lying between them. CDR3 region: CASRRTGGTNEQFF. For the CDR3, the DNA is TGTGCCAGCCGACGGACAGGAGGGACCAATGAGCAGTTCTTC. Using reference TRBV28 and TRBJ2-1 for the parts outside the CDR3, the full variable domain is DVKVTQSSRYLVKRTGEKVFLECVQDMDHENMFWYRQDPGLGLRLIYFSYDVKMKEKGDIPEGYSVSREKKERFSLILESASTNQTSMYLCASRRTGGTNEQFFGPGTRLTVL.

The chain employs TRBV28 and TRBJ2-3, with 8 bases fitting TRBD2. The CDR3 covers 18 residues. V was clipped by 1 base and J by 6 bases; unmatched bases: 15. CDR1 MDHEN and CDR2 SYDVKM come from the germline V gene. The CDR3 region is CASSLSPGLGSGEDTQYF. CDR3 coding DNA: TGTGCCAGCAGTTTATCCCCGGGACTAGGTTCTGGAGAGGATACGCAGTATTTT.

This clone came up a few times. The chain is built from TRBV5-4 and TRBJ1-5, with D possibly being TRBD1 (5 bases). This CDR3 region has 15 residues. Germline values: CDR1 SGHNT, CDR2 YYREEE (reference sequence). Trimming left V 0 bases short and J 6 bases short, with 13 bases between. CDR3 DNA: TGTGCCAGCAGCTTGGGAGGGGCGCGGGGTCAGCCCCAGCATTTT. It yields the protein CASSLGGARGQPQHF. The entire variable domain, with the rest obtained from reference TRBV5-4 and TRBJ1-5, is as follows: ETGVTQSPTHLIKTRGQQVTLRCSSQSGHNTVSWYQQALGQGPQFIFQYYREEENGRGNFPPRFSGLQFPNYSSELNVNALELDDSALYLCASSLGGARGQPQHFGDGTRLSIL.

The rearrangement links TRBV27 to TRBJ2-3; tentative D call: TRBD2 (5 bases). V was shortened by 5 bases and J by 1 base, with 13 bases between the two germline ends. CDR1 MNHEY and CDR2 SMNVEV come from the germline V gene (reference sequence). The CDR3 is made up of 15 amino acids. In nucleotides, the CDR3 is TGTGCCAGCAGTATGGGTCGGGGTCGCACAGATACGCAGTATTTT. It encodes CASSMGRGRTDTQYF.

This clone was picked up one time. The V call is TRBV9, the J call TRBJ2-1; D unclear. Germline-derived CDR1 and CDR2 are SGDLS and YYNGEE. V lost 3 bases to trimming and J lost 9 bases, with 10 bases between them. This CDR3 region has 12 residues. For the CDR3, the DNA is TGTGCCAGCAGCGCTCGGTGGAGTGAGCAGTTCTTC. Its protein product is CASSARWSEQFF.

The V and J genes are TRBV30 and TRBJ2-7, with no clear D. CDR1 and CDR2 (germline): GTSNPN, SVGIG (reference sequence). The CDR3 extends over 13 amino acids. The ends were cut back, 3 bases at V and 0 bases at J, with 9 bases in the middle. In nucleotides, the CDR3 is TGTGCCTGGAGCGCCGATAGCTCCTACGAGCAGTACGTC. Protein sequence: CAWSADSSYEQYV.